This passage covers 14 T cell receptor beta chains from one sample sequenced in a study of T cells in Graves' hyperthyroidism and ophthalmopathy. From RNA transcripts, TCR beta CDR3 regions were amplified. The study used the HTBI primer set for a first-round RT-PCR of the TCR CDR3. In TCRdb, the multiplex PCR reads were re-called with MiXCR into one record per CDR3 protein. The sample lists 300,000 to 350,000 distinct CDR3 sequences, approximately 15% seen once, with roughly 25% in the top ten. Source material: blood. Receptor source: a woman between 25 and 40 years old with Graves' hyperthyroidism.

This clonotype was found a few times. The V call is TRBV19, the J call TRBJ2-1; no definite D call. The germline V gene has CDR1 LNHDA and CDR2 SQIVND (reference sequence). V lost 6 bases to trimming and J lost 6 bases, with 9 bases between them. This CDR3 spans 12 amino acids. CDR3 sequence reads: CASRQAPNEQFF. CDR3 nucleotides: TGTGCCAGTAGGCAGGCCCCCAATGAGCAGTTCTTC.

The chain's CDR3 is CASSEARPDGGYTF. The CDR3 DNA is TGTGCCAGCAGTGAAGCGCGGCCGGACGGTGGCTACACCTTC. V is TRBV2 and J is TRBJ1-2; no clear D. The germline V and J ends were trimmed by 0 bases and 7 bases, with 12 bases remaining between them. Germline CDR1 is SNHLY and CDR2 is FYNNEI. The CDR3 is 14 amino acids.

J is TRBJ2-5 and V is TRBV29-1; possible D gene TRBD1, 6 bases. This CDR3 comprises 13 residues. Trimming took 5 bases from V and 0 from J, leaving 10 bases between them. The germline CDR1 and CDR2 sequences are SQVTM and ANQGSEA. The CDR3 loop is CSVLDRDQETQYF. The CDR3 DNA reads as TGCAGCGTTCTGGACAGAGACCAAGAGACCCAGTACTTC.

The chain's CDR3 is CSRQGASYEQYF. The CDR3 DNA follows: TGCAGTAGACAGGGGGCCTCCTACGAGCAGTACTTC. The chain employs TRBV20-1 and TRBJ2-7, with 10 bases fitting TRBD1. The CDR3 contains 12 residues. Germline V CDR1 and CDR2: DFQATT, SNEGSKA (reference sequence). V dropped 8 bases and J dropped 0; count of bases not matched to a gene: 1.

This clonotype was seen more than once but under ten times. The rearrangement joins TRBV18 to TRBJ2-7; 7 bases agree with TRBD2. The CDR3 loop spans 12 amino acids. Trimming took 3 bases from V and 6 from J; bases not matched to a gene: 2. CDR1 and CDR2 (germline): KGHSH, LQKENI. The CDR3 sequence is CASSPGGLEQYF. CDR3 in DNA: TGTGCCAGCTCACCGGGAGGGCTCGAGCAGTACTTC.

V is TRBV10-3 and J is TRBJ2-7; TRBD1 is a possible D gene (6 bases). V was cut by 8 bases and J by 2 bases, with 16 bases left in between. Germline CDR1 ENHRY, CDR2 SYGVKD. The CDR3 extends over 14 amino acids. The CDR3 is CAISQGFTPYEQYF. DNA for the CDR3: TGTGCCATCTCACAGGGTTTTACGCCCTACGAGCAGTACTTC.

V and J are TRBV4-1 and TRBJ2-4, with a weak D call TRBD1 (6 bases). Per the germline V gene, CDR1 is MGHRA and CDR2 is YSYEKL. The CDR3 has 15 amino acids. V was trimmed by 8 bases and J by 1 base, leaving 15 bases between them. CDR3 sequence: CASGWSGAAKNIQYF. The CDR3 nucleotides are TGCGCCAGCGGATGGTCAGGGGCTGCCAAAAACATTCAGTACTTC.

This clonotype was recorded many times. This chain uses TRBV11-2 with TRBJ2-7; 8 bases line up with TRBD1. Germline V CDR1 and CDR2: SGHAT, FQNNGV. Losses at the gene ends were 8 bases for V and 3 bases for J; bases not matched to a gene: 15. The CDR3 spans 16 residues. In DNA, the CDR3 is TGTGCCAGCTCCGACCCTGAGGGACAGGCTTTCTACGAGCAGTACTTC. As protein: CASSDPEGQAFYEQYF.

The chain links TRBV6-1 to TRBJ1-4, with D possibly being TRBD1 (5 bases). The germline V gene encodes CDR1 MNHNS and CDR2 SASEGT. The ends were cut back, 5 bases at V and 8 bases at J, with 15 bases in the middle. This CDR3 region has 14 residues. The CDR3: CASSLTFRGEKLFF. As DNA, the CDR3 is TGTGCCAGCAGTCTTACGTTCCGGGGCGAAAAACTGTTTTTT.

The table lists this clonotype with many counts. J is TRBJ2-3 and V is TRBV28, with 12 positions matching TRBD1. Germline V lookup: CDR1 MDHEN, CDR2 SYDVKM. The CDR3 totals 14 residues. V dropped 9 bases and J dropped 5; count of bases not matched to a gene: 6. CDR3 DNA: TGTGCCAGTGTGGGACAGGGGGCGGGAGATACGCAGTATTTT. The encoded protein is CASVGQGAGDTQYF.

This clonotype showed up many times. As DNA, the CDR3 is TGCAGCGTTGGGAGCGAGACCCAGTACTTC. Protein: CSVGSETQYF. This sequence joins TRBV29-1 and TRBJ2-5, with D uncertain. The CDR3 spans 10 residues. Germline values: CDR1 SQVTM, CDR2 ANQGSEA. Trimming removed 4 bases from V and 5 bases from J, with 5 bases in between.

This sequence joins TRBV27 and TRBJ2-7; D gene uncertain. V lost 4 bases and J 3 bases, leaving 10 bases between the germline ends. Germline V gives CDR1 MNHEY, CDR2 SMNVEV (reference sequence). This CDR3 is 13 amino acids long. In DNA, the CDR3 is TGTGCCAGCAGTTCTAACAGAAACTACGAGCAGTACTTC. It is translated as CASSSNRNYEQYF.

This clonotype was seen at least ten times. The chain is built from TRBV7-8 and TRBJ2-7; 7 bases agree with TRBD1. Germline CDR1 SGHVS, CDR2 FQNEAQ. With V trimmed by 3 bases and J by 7 bases, 24 bases remained unmatched. The CDR3 consists of 19 residues. CDR3 DNA sequence: TGTGCCAGCAGCTTCCGGGGAAGACAGGACCGACAGGGATCTTCTGAGCAGTACTTC. Protein: CASSFRGRQDRQGSSEQYF.

This clonotype was seen repeatedly, ten times or more. The chain is built from TRBV6-2 or TRBV6-3 and TRBJ1-2; no clear D gene. The CDR3 extends over 14 amino acids. Trimming shortened V by 0 bases and J by 8 bases, and 13 bases separated the two germline ends. Germline CDR1 MNHEY, CDR2 SVGEGT. The CDR3: CASSYSGGRVGYTF. The CDR3 DNA follows: TGTGCCAGCAGTTACTCGGGCGGCCGCGTGGGCTACACCTTC.